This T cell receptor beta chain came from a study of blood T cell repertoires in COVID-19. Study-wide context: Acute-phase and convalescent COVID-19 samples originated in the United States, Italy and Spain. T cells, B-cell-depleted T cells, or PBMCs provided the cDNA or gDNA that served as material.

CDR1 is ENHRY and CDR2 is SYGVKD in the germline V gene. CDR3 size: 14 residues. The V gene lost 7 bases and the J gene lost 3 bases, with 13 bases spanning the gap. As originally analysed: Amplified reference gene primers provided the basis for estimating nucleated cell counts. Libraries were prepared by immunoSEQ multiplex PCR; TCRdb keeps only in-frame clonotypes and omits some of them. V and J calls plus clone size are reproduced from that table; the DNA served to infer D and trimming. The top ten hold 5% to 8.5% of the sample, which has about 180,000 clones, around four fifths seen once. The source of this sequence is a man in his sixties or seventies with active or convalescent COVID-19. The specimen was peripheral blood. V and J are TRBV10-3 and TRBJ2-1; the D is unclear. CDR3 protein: CAIKEKQYYNEQFF. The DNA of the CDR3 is TGTGCCATCAAGGAGAAGCAGTACTACAATGAGCAGTTCTTC.